This is a list of T cell receptor beta chains from one sample in a study of response to subunit inactivated influenza vaccine. TCRdb called the RT-PCR reads again in MiXCR, with one record for every CDR3 protein. The sample records roughly 500,000 distinct CDR3 sequences, roughly 25% being singletons. This sample comprised CD4+ T cells sorted from PBMCs, obtained roughly 5 days after vaccination. The receptors originated from a man aged 50 to 59 who received an inactivated influenza vaccine. Each CDR3 is given with its conserved first and last residue. Each record gives: clone size, J gene, D gene, V gene, CDR3 DNA, CDR3 protein. The D gene is left open where the match is weak. Part of the rows lack a size; the others show once, few, many or a class for expanded clones.

few,TRBJ2-2,NA,TRBV29-1,TGCAGCGTGGCGGGGACCAACACCGGGGAGCTGTTTTTT,CSVAGTNTGELFF
few,TRBJ2-7,TRBD1,TRBV20-1,TGCAGTGCTTACCGACAGGGAGTATCCTACGAGCAGTACTTC,CSAYRQGVSYEQYF
few,TRBJ2-3,NA,TRBV29-1,TGCAGCGTTCTTGTGAGCGGGAGCACAGATACGCAGTATTTT,CSVLVSGSTDTQYF
few,TRBJ1-2,NA,TRBV20-1,TGCAGTGCTACTACAGCACCCGGCTACACCTTC,CSATTAPGYTF
NA,TRBJ2-7,NA,TRBV7-8,TGTGCCAGCAGCCCCGTAGGCCCAACCCGCGAGCAGTACTTC,CASSPVGPTREQYF
NA,TRBJ2-7,TRBD1,TRBV28,TGTGCCAGCAGGCCCAGCGGCAGGGGGTTTCCCTACGAGCAGTACTTC,CASRPSGRGFPYEQYF
NA,TRBJ1-5,TRBD1,TRBV10-3,TGTGCCATCAGTGAGTCGTTAGGACAGGGCAATCAGCCCCAGCATTTT,CAISESLGQGNQPQHF
NA,TRBJ2-7,NA,TRBV4-3,TGCGCCAGCAGCCAAGATAACAACAGGGTATTGTACGAGCAGTACTTC,CASSQDNNRVLYEQYF
few,TRBJ2-5,NA,TRBV29-1,TGCAGCGTTGAAGGAGGAGGGCTTGGGCCCAAGACCCAGTACTTC,CSVEGGGLGPKTQYF
NA,TRBJ2-2,NA,TRBV7-9,TGTGCCAGCAGCTTTTCTAGGGCAACCGGGGAGCTGTTTTTT,CASSFSRATGELFF
many,TRBJ1-4,NA,TRBV7-9,TGTGCCAGCAGTGCAGGACAGCTGAATGAAAAACTGTTTTTT,CASSAGQLNEKLFF
many,TRBJ2-5,TRBD2,TRBV6-5,TGTGCCAGCAGTTACGAGCCAGCGGGGGGTGAGACCCAGTACTTC,CASSYEPAGGETQYF
NA,TRBJ2-2,NA,TRBV5-5,TGTGCCAGCAGCTTAATTTCAGACACCGGGGAGCTGTTTTTT,CASSLISDTGELFF
NA,TRBJ1-2,NA,TRBV7-9,TGTGCCAGCAGCCCACCGGGACACAACTATGGCTACACCTTC,CASSPPGHNYGYTF
NA,TRBJ2-5,NA,TRBV5-4,TGTGCCAGCAGCTTGAGTACAGGGTCGAAAGAGACCCAGTACTTC,CASSLSTGSKETQYF
NA,TRBJ2-3,NA,TRBV5-1,TGCGCCAGCAGGGAGCAGGCCACGCTGGATACGCAGTATTTT,CASREQATLDTQYF
few,TRBJ2-1,NA,TRBV20-1,TGCAGTGCTATAGACAGGTTCGATGAGCAGTTCTTC,CSAIDRFDEQFF
few,TRBJ2-3,NA,TRBV6-5,TGTGCCAGCAGTTACAGGCGGGGGCACACAGATACGCAGTATTTT,CASSYRRGHTDTQYF
few,TRBJ2-1,NA,TRBV7-2,TGTGCCAGCAGCTTAAGGGGACTGCTTATCTACAATGAGCAGTTCTTC,CASSLRGLLIYNEQFF
NA,TRBJ2-1,NA,TRBV20-1,TGCAGTGCTACCCGGACCTCGCCAAGCGGCAATGAGCAGTTCTTC,CSATRTSPSGNEQFF
many,TRBJ2-5,TRBD1,TRBV12-3/TRBV12-4,TGTGCCAGCAGTTTCGGGCTTACCGGGACAGGGGAAGAGACCCAGTACTTC,CASSFGLTGTGEETQYF
few,TRBJ2-2,TRBD1,TRBV5-6,TGTGCCAGCAGCCCGGGACAGAAGAACACCGGGGAGCTGTTTTTT,CASSPGQKNTGELFF
few,TRBJ2-2,NA,TRBV7-8,TGTGCCAGCAGCTTAGTGTTGGCTACGAACACCGGGGAGCTGTTTTTT,CASSLVLATNTGELFF
NA,TRBJ2-3,TRBD1,TRBV6-2/TRBV6-3,TGTGCCAGCAGTTACTCCGACAGGGACACAGATACGCAGTATTTT,CASSYSDRDTDTQYF
once,TRBJ2-7,NA,TRBV6-5,TGTGCCAGCAGTTACTCGAGCCGCCAGGTCTACGAGCAGTACTTC,CASSYSSRQVYEQYF
few,TRBJ2-1,TRBD2,TRBV20-1,TGCAGTGCGCCCGCGGGAGGTGTTCCCTCCTACAATGAGCAGTTCTTC,CSAPAGGVPSYNEQFF
NA,TRBJ2-1,TRBD2,TRBV11-2,TGTGCCAGCAGCCGAGGACTAGCGGGGGCACCAAATCAGGGGGGAGAGCAGTTCTTC,CASSRGLAGAPNQGGEQFF
few,TRBJ2-2,NA,TRBV12-3/TRBV12-4,TGTGCCAGCAGTCCCGAAGGTATCTACCTTAACACCGGGGAGCTGTTTTTT,CASSPEGIYLNTGELFF
NA,TRBJ1-5,TRBD1,TRBV6-2/TRBV6-3,TGTGCCAGCAGCGAACAGGGGGCCGTTCTTAGCAATCAGCCCCAGCATTTT,CASSEQGAVLSNQPQHF
few,TRBJ2-1,TRBD2,TRBV4-3,TGCGCCAGCAGCCTATACGGGACTAGCGGGAGTCCCTACAATGAGCAGTTCTTC,CASSLYGTSGSPYNEQFF
few,TRBJ2-5,NA,TRBV6-6,TGTGCCAGCAGCAACCAAGCTAGGACCCAGTACTTC,CASSNQARTQYF
NA,TRBJ2-5,TRBD2,TRBV18,TGTGCCAGCTCACCACGTACAGCGGGGGGTGAGACCCAGTACTTC,CASSPRTAGGETQYF